The 27 T cell receptor beta chains below all came from one sample that was sequenced in a study of OX40 agonist ivuxolimab in advanced cancers. Sequenced by immunoSEQ multiplex PCR; TCRdb stores in-frame clones only, minus some. The repertoire holds about 93,000 clones, with 89% as singletons. Specimen: CD4+ or CD8+ T cells sorted from blood, collected in a trial of the OX40 agonist ivuxolimab. These TCRs come from an adult with an advanced solid tumor such as melanoma, head and neck, liver or kidney cancer.

This chain connects TRBV15 to TRBJ2-7; 8 bases line up with TRBD1. Germline V gives CDR1 LNHNV, CDR2 YYDKDF (reference sequence). The CDR3 contains 13 residues. Losses at the gene ends were 2 bases for V and 10 bases for J; bases not matched to a gene: 7. The CDR3 DNA reads TGTGCCACCAGCAGACAGGGAGACAGGGGACAGTACTTC. Translating gives CATSRQGDRGQYF.

The chain recombines TRBV18 with TRBJ2-7, with TRBD1 identical over 8 bases. The CDR3 runs to 15 residues. The V segment lost 5 bases and the J segment 0 bases; nucleotides outside the gene matches: 6. Looked up from germline, CDR1 is KGHSH and CDR2 is LQKENI. The CDR3 coding sequence is TGTGCCAGCTCATCGGACAGGGATAACTCCTACGAGCAGTACTTC. Protein: CASSSDRDNSYEQYF.

The chain carries TRBV6-1 and TRBJ1-5, with 10 nucleotides matching TRBD1. The germline V gene has CDR1 MNHNS and CDR2 SASEGT. The ends lost 4 bases at V and 1 base at J; junction bases unmatched: 4. CDR3 length: 16 residues. The CDR3 sequence: CASSGRTGGSNQPQHF. CDR3 sequence (DNA): TGTGCCAGCAGTGGGCGGACAGGGGGAAGCAATCAGCCCCAGCATTTT.

This chain links TRBV5-4 with TRBJ2-3; 11 bases are a match to TRBD1. The ends lost 4 bases at V and 4 bases at J; junction bases unmatched: 2. This CDR3 spans 14 amino acids. Germline assignment: CDR1 SGHNT and CDR2 YYREEE (reference sequence). CDR3 in amino acids: CASSRDRGADTQYF. The CDR3 DNA sequence: TGTGCCAGCAGCCGGGACAGGGGGGCAGATACGCAGTATTTT.

The rearrangement uses TRBV9 and TRBJ2-5, with 8 bases that match TRBD2. Germline V gene sequence: CDR1 SGDLS, CDR2 YYNGEE. J lost 5 bases, V lost 2 bases, and 8 bases had no gene match. The CDR3 loop spans 15 amino acids. The CDR3 region is CASSVGGGLGETQYF. Here the CDR3 DNA reads TGTGCCAGCAGCGTTGGCGGGGGGTTAGGCGAGACCCAGTACTTC.

The gene calls are TRBV6-1 and TRBJ1-6; D unclear. The CDR3 has 13 amino acids. Trimming left V 6 bases short and J 8 bases short, with 11 bases between. Germline CDR1 MNHNS, CDR2 SASEGT. This chain's CDR3 is CASRGSLDSPLHF. In nucleotides, the CDR3 is TGTGCCAGCAGAGGTAGTTTGGATTCACCCCTCCACTTT.

This clone was picked up a small number of times. This chain links TRBV19 with TRBJ1-5; maybe TRBD1 (5 bases). The CDR3 totals 14 residues. The germline V gene encodes CDR1 LNHDA and CDR2 SQIVND (reference sequence). Trimming cost V 6 bases and J 2 bases, with 11 bases left between them. The CDR3 DNA sequence: TGTGCCAGTAGGAGGGGTCAGGGCAATCAGCCCCAGCATTTT. It specifies CASRRGQGNQPQHF. Looking up the rest from reference TRBV19 and TRBJ1-5 gives the full variable domain: DGGITQSPKYLFRKEGQNVTLSCEQNLNHDAMYWYRQDPGQGLRLIYYSQIVNDFQKGDIAEGYSVSREKKESFPLTVTSAQKNPTAFYLCASRRGQGNQPQHFGDGTRLSIL.

V usage is TRBV20-1 and J usage is TRBJ1-1; D is ambiguous. The CDR3 loop spans 11 amino acids. Germline lookup yields CDR1 DFQATT and CDR2 SNEGSKA (reference sequence). As DNA, the CDR3 is TGCTCCCCTACTAAGAACACTGAAGCTTTCTTT. Translation: CSPTKNTEAFF.

Notes on this clone: Other DNA sequences in the sample encode the same CDR3. This chain links TRBV18 with TRBJ1-2; D remains unclear. The CDR3 length is 12 residues. CDR1 and CDR2 (germline): KGHSH, LQKENI. V was pared by 6 bases and J by 7 bases, with 12 bases between. CDR3 region: CASSPNPVGYTF. The CDR3, as DNA: TGTGCCAGCTCTCCGAATCCGGTTGGCTACACCTTC.

The rearrangement joins TRBV7-2 to TRBJ2-5; D is unclear. Looked up from germline, CDR1 is SGHTA and CDR2 is FQGNSA. The CDR3 runs to 14 residues. The V and J ends lost 5 bases and 3 bases respectively, with 13 bases between them. In DNA form, the CDR3 reads TGTGCCAGCAGCCGAGGCGATAGGGAAGAGACCCAGTACTTC. Translating gives CASSRGDREETQYF.

This chain connects TRBV9 to TRBJ2-2; possible D gene TRBD1, 6 bases. V lost 0 bases and J 0 bases, leaving 9 bases between the germline ends. The CDR3 covers 16 residues. The germline V gene has CDR1 SGDLS and CDR2 YYNGEE. The CDR3 protein is CASSVGGGANTGELFF. The CDR3 DNA is TGTGCCAGCAGCGTAGGTGGGGGCGCGAACACCGGGGAGCTGTTTTTT.

This clone came up a few times. V and J are TRBV14 and TRBJ2-3, with TRBD2 matching 11 bases. Germline loops: CDR1 SGHDN, CDR2 FVKESK. The CDR3 is 21 amino acids. The V and J ends lost 2 bases and 2 bases, in that order; junction bases with no gene match: 18. The CDR3 reads CASSQRPSSFSGRAFTDTQYF. The CDR3, as DNA: TGTGCCAGCAGCCAAAGGCCCTCCTCCTTTAGCGGGAGGGCCTTCACAGATACGCAGTATTTT.

V and J are TRBV14 and TRBJ1-6, with 8 bases that match TRBD1. Germline lookup yields CDR1 SGHDN and CDR2 FVKESK. V lost 2 bases, J lost 0 bases, and 3 bases stayed unmatched. The CDR3 consists of 17 residues. Here the CDR3 reads CASSQYRGISYNSPLHF. The CDR3, as DNA: TGTGCCAGCAGCCAATACAGGGGGATCTCCTATAATTCACCCCTCCACTTT.

The chain has TRBV4-3 and TRBJ1-1, with D unclear. The CDR3 contains 14 residues. Germline V CDR1 and CDR2: LGHNA, YSLEER. Trimming took 6 bases from V and 0 from J, leaving 11 bases between them. The CDR3 sequence: CASSYQAMNTEAFF. The CDR3 nucleotides read TGCGCCAGCAGTTACCAGGCCATGAACACTGAAGCTTTCTTT.

The chain recombines TRBV28 with TRBJ2-7, with 10 nucleotides matching TRBD1. Losses at the gene ends were 2 bases for V and 2 bases for J; bases not matched to a gene: 3. The germline V gene encodes CDR1 MDHEN and CDR2 SYDVKM. The CDR3 extends over 15 amino acids. The CDR3 region has the DNA TGTGCCAGCAGTTTAAGAGGGACAGGGGCCTACGAGCAGTACTTC. Translating it yields CASSLRGTGAYEQYF.

This clone was detected only a few times. The chain has TRBV19 and TRBJ1-6, with TRBD1 matching over 7 bases. This CDR3 has 14 amino acids. Trimming took 3 bases from V and 7 from J; bases not matched to a gene: 3. CDR1 is LNHDA and CDR2 is SQIVND in the germline V gene (reference sequence). The CDR3 bases are TGTGCCAGTAGTATGGCCAGGGGGAATTCACCCCTCCACTTT. Protein product: CASSMARGNSPLHF.

This chain joins TRBV11-3 and TRBJ1-2; 7 bases match TRBD1. The CDR3 runs 13 residues. Looked up from germline, CDR1 is SGHNT and CDR2 is YENEEA. The junction had 5 bases not matched to a gene; V was cut back by 5 bases and J by 5 bases. The CDR3 sequence is CASSPTGRYGYTF. CDR3 in DNA: TGTGCCAGCAGCCCGACAGGGAGGTATGGCTACACCTTC.

The genes are TRBV6-6 and TRBJ1-1, with D perhaps TRBD1 (5 bases). Per the germline V gene, CDR1 is MNHNY and CDR2 is SVGAGI (reference sequence). Trimming removed 0 bases at V and 0 bases at J, with 8 bases between. This CDR3 comprises 15 residues. The DNA of the CDR3 is TGTGCCAGCAGTTACTCGTGGGGCATGAACACTGAAGCTTTCTTT. Protein sequence: CASSYSWGMNTEAFF.

The chain links TRBV30 to TRBJ2-1; D perhaps matches TRBD2 (6 bases). CDR3 length: 13 amino acids. The V gene's germline CDR1 is GTSNPN and CDR2 SVGIG (reference sequence). The ends were cut back, 4 bases at V and 6 bases at J, with 13 bases in the middle. The CDR3 reads CAWNRRASNEQFF. The CDR3 bases are TGTGCCTGGAACCGGAGGGCCTCCAATGAGCAGTTCTTC. Supplemented by reference TRBV30 and TRBJ2-1, the full variable domain reads SQTIHQWPATLVQPVGSPLSLECTVEGTSNPNLYWYRQAAGRGLQLLFYSVGIGQISSEVPQNLSASRPQDRQFILSSKKLLLSDSGFYLCAWNRRASNEQFFGPGTRLTVL.

The rearrangement uses TRBV7-2 and TRBJ2-1, with 13 bases lining up with TRBD2. V shed 3 bases, J shed 8 bases, and the junction held 10 bases outside the gene matches. CDR3 size: 17 residues. Germline-derived CDR1 and CDR2 are SGHTA and FQGNSA. Here the CDR3 DNA reads TGTGCCAGCAGCTTCGGACTAGCGGGAGCTCGGGGGGATGAGCAGTTCTTC. Residues: CASSFGLAGARGDEQFF. Using reference TRBV7-2 and TRBJ2-1 for the parts outside the CDR3, the full variable domain is GAGVSQSPSNKVTEKGKDVELRCDPISGHTALYWYRQSLGQGLEFLIYFQGNSAPDKSGLPSDRFSAERTGGSVSTLTIQRTQQEDSAVYLCASSFGLAGARGDEQFFGPGTRLTVL.

The gene calls are TRBV7-9 and TRBJ1-1, with TRBD1 matching 7 bases. CDR3 length equals 15 residues. Germline CDR1 reads SEHNR; CDR2 reads FQNEAQ (reference sequence). V shed 4 bases and J 5 bases; nucleotides not matched to a gene: 10. CDR3 protein: CASSSLSGGRTEAFF. CDR3 bases: TGTGCCAGCAGCTCTCTCTCAGGGGGGAGGACTGAAGCTTTCTTT. The entire variable domain, with the rest obtained from reference TRBV7-9 and TRBJ1-1, is as follows: DTGVSQNPRHKITKRGQNVTFRCDPISEHNRLYWYRQTLGQGPEFLTYFQNEAQLEKSRLLSDRFSAERPKGSFSTLEIQRTEQGDSAMYLCASSSLSGGRTEAFFGQGTRLTVV.

The rearrangement uses TRBV7-2 and TRBJ2-2; D is unresolved. The CDR3 consists of 15 residues. V was shortened by 1 base and J by 0 bases, with 6 bases between the two germline ends. Germline V gives CDR1 SGHTA, CDR2 FQGNSA. CDR3 coding DNA: TGTGCCAGCAGCTTAGGTGGGGCGAACACCGGGGAGCTGTTTTTT. This codes for CASSLGGANTGELFF.

The gene calls are TRBV11-3 and TRBJ2-1; TRBD1 is a possible D gene (6 bases). Germline CDR1 SGHNT, CDR2 YENEEA. Between the trimmed V and J ends, which lost 1 base and 1 base, there was a span of 11 bases. This CDR3 spans 16 amino acids. The CDR3 is CASSLGGQPSYNEQFF. In DNA form, the CDR3 reads TGTGCCAGCAGCTTAGGAGGACAGCCATCCTACAATGAGCAGTTCTTC.

The chain joins TRBV19 to TRBJ1-2; D is possibly TRBD1 (6 bases). The CDR3 has 15 residues. CDR1 and CDR2 from the germline V gene are LNHDA and SQIVND (reference sequence). V was clipped by 5 bases and J by 2 bases, with 15 bases between them. CDR3 sequence reads: CASSADRWRNYGYTF. The CDR3 DNA is TGTGCCAGTAGTGCAGACAGGTGGAGGAACTATGGCTACACCTTC.

The chain links TRBV20-1 to TRBJ2-3, with D possibly TRBD2 on 5 matching bases. Germline V gene lookup returns CDR1 DFQATT and CDR2 SNEGSKA (reference sequence). V dropped 6 bases and J dropped 2 bases, with 6 bases sitting between them. The CDR3 has 11 amino acids. The CDR3 nucleotides read TGCAGTGCCGGGGACACAGATACGCAGTATTTT. Its protein is CSAGDTDTQYF.

V usage is TRBV6-5 and J usage is TRBJ1-1; D gene ambiguous. Trimming pared 2 bases from V and 2 bases from J, leaving 6 bases between. Looked up from germline, CDR1 is MNHEY and CDR2 is SVGAGI. The CDR3 is made up of 13 amino acids. The CDR3 bases are TGTGCCAGCAGTTACAAGCCTAACACTGAAGCTTTCTTT. This encodes CASSYKPNTEAFF.

This chain connects TRBV19 to TRBJ1-2; D remains unclear. The CDR3 totals 15 residues. V dropped 5 bases and J dropped 5 bases, with 18 bases sitting between them. Per the germline V gene, CDR1 is LNHDA and CDR2 is SQIVND (reference sequence). The chain's CDR3 is CASSLDRSSLYGYTF. CDR3 nucleotide sequence: TGTGCCAGTAGTCTCGACCGTTCCTCTCTATATGGCTACACCTTC.